Below are 7 T cell receptor beta chains sequenced from a single sample in a study of human T cells and chemical hapten exposure. Time point reported: patch test 2, 6 weeks after DPC sensitization. Treatment defined: therapeutic diphenylcyclopropenone sensitization with weekly scalp DPC. TCRdb itself ran the RACE reads through MiXCR, one entry per CDR3 protein. The sample shows roughly 30,000 distinct CDR3 sequences, over 9% of them seen only once. The sample was whole blood, taken in connection with sensitization to the hapten diphenylcyclopropenone (DPC). The receptors derive from a man aged 25 to 40 with alopecia areata. Some clones in this sample may be carry-over from other donors' samples.

In this sample, this clonotype turned up many times. The J gene is TRBJ2-7, the V gene TRBV21-1; TRBD1, the table's D call, was not compared with the DNA. TRBV21-1 is a pseudogene. This CDR3 has 14 residues. CDR3 nucleotide sequence: TGTGCCAGCACCAACAGGGGCGACCCCGACGAGCAGTACTTC. Protein: CASTNRGDPDEQYF.

With regard to this clonotype: The junction departs from germline at one end; a sequencing error may be responsible. V gene TRBV12-3 or TRBV12-4 combines with J gene TRBJ2-6; D might be TRBD1 (5 bases). The CDR3 sequence is 14 residues long. In DNA form, the CDR3 reads TGTGCCAACCTCGAGCAGTCTGGGGCCAACGTCCTGACCTTC. Its translation is CANLEQSGANVLTF.

This clonotype ranks as medium-sized. V and J are TRBV12-3 or TRBV12-4 and TRBJ2-1; 8 bases are a match to TRBD2. V was clipped by 6 bases and J by 3 bases; unmatched bases: 7. This CDR3 is built from 15 residues. The CDR3 is CASRLNSGGYNEQFF. In nucleotides, the CDR3 is TGTGCCAGCAGACTAAACAGCGGGGGCTACAATGAGCAGTTCTTC.

This clonotype came up many times. The rearrangement joins TRBV7-6 to TRBJ1-1; D call uncertain. This CDR3 has 15 amino acids. Trimming left V 5 bases short and J 0 bases short, with 13 bases between. Germline CDR1 SGHVS, CDR2 FNYEAQ. In DNA, the CDR3 is TGTGCCAGCAGCCCCCCCAACGGGTTGAACACTGAAGCTTTCTTT. Translated, it gives CASSPPNGLNTEAFF.

This clonotype was counted ten times or more. This chain joins TRBV6-2 or TRBV6-3 and TRBJ2-6; D call uncertain. V was cut by 2 bases and J by 1 base, with 6 bases left in between. CDR1 is MNHEY, CDR2 SVGEGT, per germline. The CDR3 has 15 amino acids. The CDR3: CASSYDSSGANVLTF. The CDR3 nucleotides read TGTGCCAGCAGTTACGATAGTTCTGGGGCCAACGTCCTGACTTTC.

This clonotype has just a few counts. The chain has TRBV12-3 or TRBV12-4 and TRBJ2-3, with D possibly being TRBD1 or TRBD2 (5 bases each). Trimming removed 4 bases from V and 4 bases from J, with 21 bases in between. This CDR3 is 17 amino acids long. The CDR3 loop is CASSSFSGTGLPDTQYF. CDR3 in DNA: TGTGCCAGCAGTTCCTTTTCCGGGACGGGGCTGCCAGATACGCAGTATTTT.

This clonotype has at least ten counts. The rearrangement uses TRBV29-1 and TRBJ2-7, with TRBD1 matching over 8 bases. The CDR3 has 15 amino acids. The germline gives CDR1 SQVTM, CDR2 ANQGSEA. The V segment lost 6 bases and the J segment 2 bases; nucleotides outside the gene matches: 12. CDR3 residues: CSVAMLAGGTYEQYF. The CDR3 bases are TGCAGCGTGGCCATGTTAGCAGGGGGCACCTACGAGCAGTACTTC.